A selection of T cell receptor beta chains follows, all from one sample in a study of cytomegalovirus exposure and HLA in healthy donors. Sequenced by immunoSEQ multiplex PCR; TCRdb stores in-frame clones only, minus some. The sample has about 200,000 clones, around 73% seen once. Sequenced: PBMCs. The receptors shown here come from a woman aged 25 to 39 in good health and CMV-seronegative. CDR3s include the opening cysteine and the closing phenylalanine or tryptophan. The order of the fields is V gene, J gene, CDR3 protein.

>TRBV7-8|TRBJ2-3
CASSYSGRADTQYF
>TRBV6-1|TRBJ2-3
CASSEGQNVDTQYF
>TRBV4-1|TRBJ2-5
CASSQEWANQQETQYF
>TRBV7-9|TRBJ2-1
CASSLNRLRSSGTYEQFF
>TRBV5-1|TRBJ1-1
CASSLRGGGARTEAFF
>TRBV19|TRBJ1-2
CASSLLQGRYGYTF
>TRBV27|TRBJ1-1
CASSLSSAGRMNTEAFF
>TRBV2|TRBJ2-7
CASSRQGAGYEQYF
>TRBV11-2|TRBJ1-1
CVSSVRDSEAFF
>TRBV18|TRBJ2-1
CASSPRGNNEQFF
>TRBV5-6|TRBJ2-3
CASSLATDTQYF
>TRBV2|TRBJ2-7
CASSVYEQYF
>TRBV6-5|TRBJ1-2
CASSYRTGRSNYGYTF
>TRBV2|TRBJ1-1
CASSDTTAPNTEAFF
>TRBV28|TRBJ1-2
CASRTSQTGINYGYTF
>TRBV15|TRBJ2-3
CATSTPLPDSGRHTDTQYF
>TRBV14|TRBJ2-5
CASSRLVQETQYF
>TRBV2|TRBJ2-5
CATLSGTPEETQYF
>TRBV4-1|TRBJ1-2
CASSQELGGKGPSGF
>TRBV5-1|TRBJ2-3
CASSLARTPSTDTQYF
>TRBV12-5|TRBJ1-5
CASGLVHTGNQPQHF
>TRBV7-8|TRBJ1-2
CASSLLPLAGYTF
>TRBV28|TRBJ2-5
CASTDRGETQYF
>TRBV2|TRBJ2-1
CASLWGEYNEQFF
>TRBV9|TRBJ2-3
CASSVGGVPDTQYF
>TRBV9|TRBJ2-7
CASSVGGLAYEQYF
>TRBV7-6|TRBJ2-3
CATSAGTSVDTQYF
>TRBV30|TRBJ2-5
CAWAPDDREETQYF
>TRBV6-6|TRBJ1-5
CASSSLDRGLQPQHF
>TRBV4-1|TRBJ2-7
CTSSQDPGLTYYEQYF
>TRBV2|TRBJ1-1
CASSVAGWYTEAFF
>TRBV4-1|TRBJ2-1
CASSQSVAGGRRGEQFF
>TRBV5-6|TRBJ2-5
CASSLVASGGQETQYF
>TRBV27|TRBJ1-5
CASSLSRSSNQPQHF
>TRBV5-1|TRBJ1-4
CASSQGTGYEKLFF
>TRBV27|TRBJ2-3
CASSPSWGVVGDTQYF
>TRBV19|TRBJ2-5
CASSISVAGFQETQYF
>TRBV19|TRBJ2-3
CASSITRLAGVTDTQYF
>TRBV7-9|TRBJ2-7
CASSSLGSGIGEQYF
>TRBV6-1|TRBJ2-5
CASKEAFAGETQYF
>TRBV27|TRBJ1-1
CASRPDRGRNTEAFF
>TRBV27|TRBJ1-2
CASSLKGSRNYGYTF
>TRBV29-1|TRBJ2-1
CSVVSGGDEQFF